This T cell receptor (beta chain) emerged from a study of blood T cell repertoires in COVID-19. Background on the study: Some COVID-19 samples were acute and others convalescent; all came from the United States, Italy and Spain.

CDR3 size: 18 residues. Losses at the gene ends were 2 bases for V and 9 bases for J; bases not matched to a gene: 12. The germline V gene has CDR1 MNHNS and CDR2 SASEGT. Original data processing: Estimates of nucleated cell counts were drawn from the amplification of reference gene primers. The repertoire was sequenced with immunoSEQ multiplex PCR; TCRdb's copy has only in-frame clones and lacks some. V, J and clone size were drawn from that table, and D and trimming were deduced from the DNA. The sample contains about 30,000 clones, 75% to 90% of which appear only once. The sequencing input was peripheral blood. The rearrangement links TRBV6-1 to TRBJ2-1; 14 bases agree with TRBD2. This clonotype was sampled from an elderly man with acute or convalescent COVID-19. CDR3 loop: CASSEMFGTSGSRGEQFF. CDR3 DNA: TGTGCCAGCAGTGAAATGTTCGGGACTAGCGGGAGTCGGGGTGAGCAGTTCTTC.